The T cell receptor beta chain under discussion was sequenced for a study of CD8+ T cells in alopecia areata. Study-wide background: Approximately 6-11-week-old female C3H/HeJ mice were grafted with skin from spontaneously alopecic 6-12-month-old C3H/HeJ graft donors. Findings of the study overall: Compared with normal scalp, lesional scalp had higher clonality and more expanded CD8+ clones. Sequences from scalp samples also cover resident alphabeta T cells of normal skin. Between patients, shared TCR sequences were less clear than in mice. This was possibly due in part to HLA diversity in the patient population.

RNA was isolated and reverse transcribed to cDNA, the sequencing template. This table comes from immunoSEQ multiplex PCR, and its TCRdb copy is limited to in-frame clones, with some not included. This sample includes some 120,000 clones with no singletons; its ten biggest clones take up around 20%. Per germline, CDR1 GKSSPN and CDR2 SITVG. The CDR3 extends over 14 amino acids. Trimming cost V 0 bases and J 3 bases; bases outside gene matches: 4. As regards this clone: As yet, its antigen is unknown. Gene labels here are mouse ones. The CDR3 end falls 4 residues outside the read, so it is completed with the germline J gene.

The sequence came from a C3H/HeJ mouse with alopecia areata. Mice of this strain are of MHC haplotype H2-k. What was sequenced was lesional skin. V is TRBV31 and J is TRBJ1-2; 7 bases are shared with TRBD1. CDR3 bases read: TGTGCCTGGAGTCTAGACAGGGAGGACTCC. It encodes CAWSLDREDS. The full CDR3 reads CAWSLDREDSDYTF.